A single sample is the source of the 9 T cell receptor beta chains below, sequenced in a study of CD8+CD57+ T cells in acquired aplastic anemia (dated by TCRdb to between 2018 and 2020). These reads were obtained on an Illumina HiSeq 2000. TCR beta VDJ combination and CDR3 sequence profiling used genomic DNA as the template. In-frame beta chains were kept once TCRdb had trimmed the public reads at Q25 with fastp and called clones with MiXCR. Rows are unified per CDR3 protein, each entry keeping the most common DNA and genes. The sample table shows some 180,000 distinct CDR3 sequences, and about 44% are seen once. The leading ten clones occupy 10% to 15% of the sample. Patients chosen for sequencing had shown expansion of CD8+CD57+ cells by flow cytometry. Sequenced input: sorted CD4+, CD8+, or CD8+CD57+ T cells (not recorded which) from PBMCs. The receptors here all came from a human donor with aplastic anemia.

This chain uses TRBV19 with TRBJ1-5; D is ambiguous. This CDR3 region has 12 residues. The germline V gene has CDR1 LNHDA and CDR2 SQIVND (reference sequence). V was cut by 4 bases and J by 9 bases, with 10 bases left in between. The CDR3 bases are TGTGCCAGTAGTAAGTCCCTACCGCCCCAGCATTTT. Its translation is CASSKSLPPQHF.

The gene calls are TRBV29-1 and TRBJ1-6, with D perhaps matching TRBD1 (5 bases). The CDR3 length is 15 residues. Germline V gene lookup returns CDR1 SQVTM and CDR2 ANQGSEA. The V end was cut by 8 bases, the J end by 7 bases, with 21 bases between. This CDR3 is CSSPRDPSTNSPLHF. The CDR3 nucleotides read TGCAGCTCACCCCGGGACCCTTCGACGAATTCACCCCTCCACTTT.

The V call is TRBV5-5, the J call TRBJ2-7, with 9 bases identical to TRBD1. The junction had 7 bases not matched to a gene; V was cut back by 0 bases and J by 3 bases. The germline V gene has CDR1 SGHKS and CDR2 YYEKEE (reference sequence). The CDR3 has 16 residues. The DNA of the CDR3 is TGTGCCAGCAGCTTGGCCGGGGGACAGGGATACTACGAGCAGTACTTC. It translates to CASSLAGGQGYYEQYF.

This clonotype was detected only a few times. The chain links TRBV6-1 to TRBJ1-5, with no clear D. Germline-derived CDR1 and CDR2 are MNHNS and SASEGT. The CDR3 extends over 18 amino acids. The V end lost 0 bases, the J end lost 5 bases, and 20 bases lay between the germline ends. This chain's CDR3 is CASSEAMFSGSGHQPQHF. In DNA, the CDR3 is TGTGCCAGCAGTGAAGCAATGTTTTCGGGGTCGGGTCATCAGCCCCAGCATTTT.

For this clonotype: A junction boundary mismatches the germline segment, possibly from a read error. The CDR3 nucleotides are TGCAGCGTCGAAGGACAGGGGAGTAAAGATACGCAGTATTTT. This codes for CSVEGQGSKDTQYF. This rearrangement joins TRBV29-1 to TRBJ2-3, with 9 bases that match TRBD1. The CDR3 loop spans 14 amino acids. CDR1 and CDR2 from the germline V gene are SQVTM and ANQGSEA.

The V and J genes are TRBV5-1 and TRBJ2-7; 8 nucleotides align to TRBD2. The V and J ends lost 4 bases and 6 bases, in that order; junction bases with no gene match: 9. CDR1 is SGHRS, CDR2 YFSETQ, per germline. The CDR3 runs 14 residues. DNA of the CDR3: TGCGCCAGCAGCAAAGGACTAGCTCCGCTCGAGCAGTACTTC. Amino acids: CASSKGLAPLEQYF.

Here the CDR3 reads CASSVWGSGDEQYF. The CDR3 nucleotides are TGTGCCAGCAGCGTCTGGGGGTCTGGGGACGAGCAGTACTTC. V gene TRBV9 combines with J gene TRBJ2-7; the D gene could be TRBD1 or TRBD2 (5 bases each). The CDR3 spans 14 residues. V shed 2 bases and J shed 5 bases, with 14 bases lying between them. The V gene's germline CDR1 is SGDLS and CDR2 YYNGEE.

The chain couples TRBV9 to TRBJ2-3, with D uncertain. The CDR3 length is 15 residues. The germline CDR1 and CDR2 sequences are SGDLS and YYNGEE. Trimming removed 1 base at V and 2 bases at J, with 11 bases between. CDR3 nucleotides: TGTGCCAGCAGCGTACCTCTCTACGACACAGATACGCAGTATTTT. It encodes CASSVPLYDTDTQYF.

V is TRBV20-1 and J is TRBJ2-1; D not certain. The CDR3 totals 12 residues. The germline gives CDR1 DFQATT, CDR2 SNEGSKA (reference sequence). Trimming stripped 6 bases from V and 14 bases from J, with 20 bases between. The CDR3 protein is CSAKTLGPTEFF. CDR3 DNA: TGCAGTGCAAAGACCCTCGGTCCTACCGAGTTCTTC.